What follows are 28 T cell receptor beta chains derived from one specimen sequenced in a study of blood T cell repertoires in COVID-19. Repertoires were generated with immunoSEQ multiplex PCR, while TCRdb's copy carries only in-frame clones and drops some. The sample includes some 150,000 clones, about 86% of them seen just once. Source material: peripheral blood. These receptors were collected from a woman aged 60 to 75 with acute or convalescent COVID-19.

The chain recombines TRBV5-4 with TRBJ2-2, with TRBD1 as a possible D gene (5 bases). The germline V and J ends were trimmed by 4 bases and 7 bases, with 11 bases remaining between them. The CDR3 is 13 residues long. CDR1 is SGHNT, CDR2 YYREEE, per germline (reference sequence). DNA of the CDR3: TGTGCCAGCAGCACGCAGGGTAGCGGGGAGCTGTTTTTT. Translating gives CASSTQGSGELFF.

The gene calls are TRBV6-6 and TRBJ1-3, with D hard to call. The germline gives CDR1 MNHNY, CDR2 SVGAGI (reference sequence). Trimming took off 2 bases at V and 0 bases at J, with 11 bases between the two ends. CDR3 length: 16 residues. In nucleotides, the CDR3 is TGTGCCAGCAGTTACCTATCGTCTAGCTCTGGAAACACCATATATTTT. It specifies CASSYLSSSSGNTIYF.

This clone appeared a few times. CDR3 DNA: TGTGCCAGCAACTTGGGACAGATTGGTCAGCCCCAGCATTTT. This sequence encodes CASNLGQIGQPQHF. The chain carries TRBV7-8 and TRBJ1-5; 7 nucleotides line up with TRBD1. The germline CDR1 and CDR2 sequences are SGHVS and FQNEAQ. The CDR3 spans 14 residues. Trimming took 7 bases from V and 6 from J; bases not matched to a gene: 9. Based on the CDR3 plus reference TRBV7-8 and TRBJ1-5, the full variable domain is GAGVSQSPRYKVAKRGQDVALRCDPISGHVSLFWYQQALGQGPEFLTYFQNEAQLDKSGLPSDRFFAERPEGSVSTLKIQRTQQEDSAVYLCASNLGQIGQPQHFGDGTRLSIL.

The chain employs TRBV5-4 and TRBJ1-6; D gene ambiguous. Per germline, CDR1 SGHNT and CDR2 YYREEE (reference sequence). Trimming cost V 0 bases and J 8 bases, with 15 bases left between them. The CDR3 has 16 amino acids. The CDR3: CASSLARLSGDSPLHF. For the CDR3, the DNA is TGTGCCAGCAGCTTGGCCCGTCTCTCGGGAGATTCACCCCTCCACTTT.

The V and J genes are TRBV19 and TRBJ1-4, with TRBD1 as a possible D gene (6 bases). V gave up 6 bases and J gave up 8 bases, with 16 bases separating them. The CDR3 is made up of 14 amino acids. CDR1 LNHDA and CDR2 SQIVND come from the germline V gene (reference sequence). The CDR3 DNA is TGTGCCAGTAGCAACCAGGGGAGTTGGGAAAAACTGTTTTTT. Encoded protein: CASSNQGSWEKLFF.

The chain links TRBV29-1 to TRBJ2-3; TRBD2 is a possible D gene (6 bases). Germline CDR1 SQVTM, CDR2 ANQGSEA. The length of the CDR3 is 13 residues. V was trimmed by 8 bases and J by 3 bases, leaving 15 bases between them. The CDR3 DNA follows: TGCAGCACCTCTTCTAGCGTAACAGATACGCAGTATTTT. This codes for CSTSSSVTDTQYF.

V usage is TRBV28 and J usage is TRBJ2-1; 9 bases agree with TRBD1. Germline V gene data show CDR1 as MDHEN and CDR2 as SYDVKM. The CDR3 spans 16 residues. J lost 7 bases, V lost 2 bases, and 9 bases had no gene match. CDR3 in DNA: TGTGCCAGCAGTTTAAACCCGGGACAGGGTGGGAATGAGCAGTTCTTC. This gives the protein CASSLNPGQGGNEQFF. The full variable domain, completed using reference TRBV28 and TRBJ2-1, is DVKVTQSSRYLVKRTGEKVFLECVQDMDHENMFWYRQDPGLGLRLIYFSYDVKMKEKGDIPEGYSVSREKKERFSLILESASTNQTSMYLCASSLNPGQGGNEQFFGPGTRLTVL.

This clone was detected only once. V is TRBV9 and J is TRBJ2-7, with D uncertain. The germline gives CDR1 SGDLS, CDR2 YYNGEE. The CDR3 sequence is 15 residues long. V lost 4 bases and J 0 bases, leaving 14 bases between the germline ends. The CDR3 is CASSPGFAVSYEQYF. CDR3 nucleotide sequence: TGTGCCAGCAGCCCAGGCTTCGCCGTCTCCTACGAGCAGTACTTC.

The gene calls are TRBV21-1 and TRBJ2-7; the tabulated D call, TRBD1, remains unverified against the DNA. TRBV21-1 is a pseudogene. The CDR3 is 16 residues long. The CDR3 reads CASSNGPGQGPYEQYF. The CDR3 region has the DNA TGTGCCAGCAGCAATGGGCCAGGACAGGGGCCCTACGAGCAGTACTTC.

On this clone: One junction end does not reproduce the germline sequence, and a read error may be involved. The chain couples TRBV3-1 (or the pseudogene TRBV3-2) to TRBJ2-5; D not resolved. The CDR3 contains 12 residues. Germline values: CDR1 LGHDT, CDR2 YNNKEL (reference sequence). CDR3 sequence (DNA): TGTGCCAGCAGCCAAGGAATTAGCTACCTGAACTTC. This codes for CASSQGISYLNF.

The chain recombines TRBV11-2 with TRBJ1-2, with D possibly matching TRBD1 (6 bases). CDR1 and CDR2 from the germline V gene are SGHAT and FQNNGV. Trimming stripped 2 bases from V and 2 bases from J, with 12 bases between. The CDR3 covers 15 residues. CDR3 in DNA: TGTGCCAGCAGCTTAACACTCGACAGGAACTATGGCTACACCTTC. It yields the protein CASSLTLDRNYGYTF. Drawing the rest from reference TRBV11-2 and TRBJ1-2, the complete variable domain is EAGVAQSPRYKIIEKRQSVAFWCNPISGHATLYWYQQILGQGPKLLIQFQNNGVVDDSQLPKDRFSAERLKGVDSTLKIQPAKLEDSAVYLCASSLTLDRNYGYTFGSGTRLTVV.

This chain joins TRBV30 and TRBJ1-2, with 7 nucleotides matching TRBD1. Germline lookup yields CDR1 GTSNPN and CDR2 SVGIG (reference sequence). The CDR3 is 12 residues long. V dropped 0 bases and J dropped 10; count of bases not matched to a gene: 5. CDR3 region: CAWSVGTVSYTF. In nucleotides, the CDR3 is TGTGCCTGGAGTGTCGGGACAGTCTCCTACACCTTC.

The rearrangement joins TRBV6-5 to TRBJ2-7, with 7 bases identical to TRBD1. This CDR3 contains 16 residues. CDR1 is MNHEY and CDR2 is SVGAGI in the germline V gene. Trimming took 0 bases from V and 4 from J; bases not matched to a gene: 9. This chain's CDR3 is CASSYSGAGGRYEQYF. DNA of the CDR3: TGTGCCAGCAGTTACTCGGGGGCAGGGGGTCGGTACGAGCAGTACTTC.

The chain has TRBV15 and TRBJ2-5, with a tentative D call TRBD2 (5 bases). The CDR3 consists of 15 residues. Trimming cost V 1 base and J 0 bases, with 9 bases left between them. The germline gives CDR1 LNHNV, CDR2 YYDKDF (reference sequence). The CDR3 reads CATSRVISDQETQYF. The CDR3 DNA is TGTGCCACCAGCAGAGTGATTAGCGACCAAGAGACCCAGTACTTC.

The V and J genes are TRBV28 and TRBJ2-5, with D perhaps TRBD1 (6 bases). Per germline, CDR1 MDHEN and CDR2 SYDVKM. The CDR3 totals 14 residues. Trimming shortened V by 2 bases and J by 3 bases, and 10 bases separated the two germline ends. CDR3 sequence (DNA): TGTGCCAGCAGTTTAGGACAGTTAAAAGAGACCCAGTACTTC. Amino acid sequence: CASSLGQLKETQYF.

The CDR3 coding sequence is TGTGCCAGCAGCGGGACAGGCGTTGTGGAGCCCCAGCATTTT. Protein sequence: CASSGTGVVEPQHF. The rearrangement uses TRBV9 and TRBJ1-5, with 7 bases fitting TRBD1. There are 14 residues in the CDR3. V was clipped by 3 bases and J by 8 bases; unmatched bases: 8. Germline V gene data show CDR1 as SGDLS and CDR2 as YYNGEE.

The chain links TRBV3-1 (or the pseudogene TRBV3-2) to TRBJ2-5, with 11 bases aligning to TRBD2. The CDR3 covers 16 residues. Germline assignment: CDR1 LGHDT and CDR2 YNNKEL (reference sequence). J gave up 4 bases and V 4 bases, and 8 bases lay outside the gene matches. Here the CDR3 reads CASSRGGLAAGETQYF. The DNA of the CDR3 is TGTGCCAGCAGCCGCGGGGGACTAGCGGCAGGAGAGACCCAGTACTTC.

The V call is TRBV6-2 or TRBV6-3, the J call TRBJ1-5; D is ambiguous. This CDR3 contains 13 residues. V shed 0 bases and J shed 6 bases, with 6 bases lying between them. The germline CDR1 and CDR2 sequences are MNHEY and SVGEGT. CDR3 amino acids: CASSYSEIQPQHF. The CDR3 DNA is TGTGCCAGCAGTTACTCGGAGATTCAGCCCCAGCATTTT.

Here the CDR3 DNA reads TGTGCCAGCAGTGGGACAGGCCTCTCTGGAAACACCATATATTTT. The encoded protein is CASSGTGLSGNTIYF. The V gene is TRBV2, the J gene TRBJ1-3; 7 bases are shared with TRBD1. This CDR3 spans 15 amino acids. With V trimmed by 4 bases and J by 0 bases, 3 bases remained unmatched. Looked up from germline, CDR1 is SNHLY and CDR2 is FYNNEI.

V usage is TRBV6-5 and J usage is TRBJ1-6; D possibly corresponds to TRBD1 (6 bases). Germline assignment: CDR1 MNHEY and CDR2 SVGAGI. The CDR3 is 13 residues long. The V end lost 4 bases, the J end lost 7 bases, and 8 bases lay between the germline ends. The CDR3 region is CASSSTGNSPLHF. CDR3 sequence (DNA): TGTGCCAGCAGTTCTACAGGGAATTCACCCCTCCACTTT.

V is TRBV27 and J is TRBJ1-2; perhaps TRBD1 as D (6 bases). V was shortened by 3 bases and J by 4 bases, with 9 bases between the two germline ends. Looked up from germline, CDR1 is MNHEY and CDR2 is SMNVEV (reference sequence). The CDR3 is 13 residues long. The CDR3 loop reads CASSFGQSYGYTF. CDR3 nucleotides: TGTGCCAGCAGTTTTGGACAGAGCTATGGCTACACCTTC.

This chain connects TRBV4-3 to TRBJ1-5, with TRBD1 matching 9 bases. Germline V gene data show CDR1 as LGHNA and CDR2 as YSLEER. This CDR3 has 14 residues. Germline trimming cut 1 base from V and 5 bases from J; bases unmatched to any gene: 0. The CDR3 spells CASSQGQGDQPQHF. The CDR3, as DNA: TGCGCCAGCAGCCAAGGACAGGGGGATCAGCCCCAGCATTTT.

This chain joins TRBV10-3 and TRBJ2-7; tentatively, D is TRBD2 (5 bases). The germline CDR1 and CDR2 sequences are ENHRY and SYGVKD. V lost 4 bases, J lost 6 bases, and 7 bases lay in between. This CDR3 spans 11 amino acids. CDR3 loop: CAISAEGEQYF. In DNA form, the CDR3 reads TGTGCCATCAGTGCTGAGGGCGAGCAGTACTTC.

The J gene is TRBJ1-4, the V gene TRBV27; possibly TRBD1 for D (5 bases). The CDR3 has 16 residues. Per the germline V gene, CDR1 is MNHEY and CDR2 is SMNVEV (reference sequence). The germline V and J ends were trimmed by 4 bases and 8 bases, with 20 bases remaining between them. This chain's CDR3 is CASSSKPRGLKEKLFF. CDR3 in DNA: TGTGCCAGCAGTTCGAAACCCCGGGGGTTGAAGGAAAAACTGTTTTTT.

This chain connects TRBV5-1 to TRBJ2-2, with TRBD1 identical over 11 bases. The length of the CDR3 is 14 residues. From germline, CDR1 is SGHRS and CDR2 YFSETQ. The V segment lost 6 bases and the J segment 6 bases; nucleotides outside the gene matches: 4. CDR3 DNA: TGCGCCAGCACACGGACAGGGGGCCCCGGGGAGCTGTTTTTT. This encodes CASTRTGGPGELFF.

The table lists this clone with a few counts. The V call is TRBV28, the J call TRBJ1-6, with 7 bases aligning to TRBD1. This CDR3 has 15 residues. Germline assignment: CDR1 MDHEN and CDR2 SYDVKM. V shed 3 bases and J 7 bases; nucleotides not matched to a gene: 6. CDR3 residues: CASSFLTGINSPLHF. The CDR3, as DNA: TGTGCCAGCAGTTTCTTGACAGGGATAAATTCACCCCTCCACTTT.

CDR3 DNA: TGTGCCAGCAGCACAGCCTACGAGCAGTACTTC. Translating it yields CASSTAYEQYF. The chain carries TRBV2 and TRBJ2-7; no clear D gene. Germline CDR1 and CDR2: SNHLY and FYNNEI. Trimming removed 6 bases at V and 2 bases at J, with 5 bases between. The CDR3 runs to 11 residues.

The chain uses TRBV5-1 and TRBJ1-2, with D hard to call. The CDR3 has 14 residues. Trimming pared 0 bases from V and 2 bases from J, leaving 8 bases between. CDR1 SGHRS and CDR2 YFSETQ come from the germline V gene. The CDR3 nucleotides are TGCGCCAGCAGCTTGGGAGGTAGCAACTATGGCTACACCTTC. It translates to CASSLGGSNYGYTF.